This T cell receptor (beta chain) appears in the sequencing data of a study of vaccination effects on CD4 cells after COVID-19. Study-wide findings and caveats: Among infection- and vaccine-induced clones, marked clonal contraction occurred late after vaccination.

The assay was immunoSEQ multiplex PCR, and TCRdb's table has in-frame clones only and misses some. Of 30,000 to 40,000 clones detected, about four fifths appear once; the ten largest clones hold nearly 3%. CD4+ T cells were isolated after around 10 days of culture. Nucleocapsid antibody tests were negative, and the vaccine recipients had no prior SARS-CoV-2 infection. IL-2 medium supplanted half the medium on days 3 and 7. This clone was recorded only once. Its target is not known. The CDR3 consists of 16 residues. The J segment lost 2 bases and the V segment lost 4 bases, leaving 11 bases of the junction unmatched. Germline V gene data show CDR1 as SGDLS and CDR2 as YYNGEE.

The chain combines TRBV9 with TRBJ1-1, with 7 bases aligning to TRBD1. The sample was CD4+ T cells from PBMCs cultured without peptide, taken before COVID-19 vaccination. The TCR was taken from a human donor who received a COVID-19 vaccine. The CDR3 is CASSPDWDRRNTEAFF. For the CDR3, the DNA is TGTGCCAGCAGCCCAGATTGGGACAGAAGAAACACTGAAGCTTTCTTT.